One and the same sample provided the 12 T cell receptor beta chains below, sequenced in a study of blood T cell repertoires in COVID-19. Using immunoSEQ multiplex PCR, the repertoire was profiled, and TCRdb retains in-frame clones only, with some absent. Of some 100,000 clones detected, around 90% appear once; the ten largest clones hold roughly 8.7%. The sequencing sample was made of peripheral blood. These receptors were taken from a woman in her 70s with acute or convalescent COVID-19.

V and J are TRBV28 and TRBJ2-7; unclear D gene. In germline, CDR1 is MDHEN, CDR2 SYDVKM. V dropped 5 bases and J dropped 4 bases, with 6 bases sitting between them. The CDR3 loop spans 11 amino acids. CDR3 coding DNA: TGTGCCAGCAGTCTAGTGTACGAGCAGTACTTC. It yields the protein CASSLVYEQYF.

J is TRBJ2-5 and V is TRBV24-1; 8 nucleotides line up with TRBD1. This CDR3 is built from 13 residues. From germline, CDR1 is KGHDR and CDR2 SFDVKD. V was pared by 9 bases and J by 2 bases, with 4 bases of the junction left unmatched. CDR3 sequence (DNA): TGTGCCACCGGAGGGACAGGACAAGAGACCCAGTACTTC. Translated: CATGGTGQETQYF.

The V call is TRBV30, the J call TRBJ1-2; D is possibly TRBD1 (5 bases). The V end was cut by 2 bases, the J end by 8 bases, with 15 bases between. Germline V gives CDR1 GTSNPN, CDR2 SVGIG (reference sequence). CDR3 length: 13 amino acids. The DNA of the CDR3 is TGTGCCTGGAGTTCCGACAGTATCGGCGGCTACACCTTC. Translation: CAWSSDSIGGYTF.

The chain couples TRBV28 to TRBJ2-7, with 12 nucleotides matching TRBD2. The CDR3 runs 15 residues. Germline V lookup: CDR1 MDHEN, CDR2 SYDVKM. The V gene end was trimmed by 7 bases and the J gene end by 0 bases; junction bases not matched to a gene: 4. This CDR3 reads CASTPSGRASYEQYF. The CDR3 DNA is TGTGCCAGCACCCCTAGCGGGAGGGCCTCCTACGAGCAGTACTTC. The full variable domain, with the rest looked up from reference TRBV28 and TRBJ2-7, is DVKVTQSSRYLVKRTGEKVFLECVQDMDHENMFWYRQDPGLGLRLIYFSYDVKMKEKGDIPEGYSVSREKKERFSLILESASTNQTSMYLCASTPSGRASYEQYFGPGTRLTVT.

The chain is built from TRBV18 and TRBJ2-3; D is possibly TRBD1 (8 bases). The germline V and J ends were trimmed by 6 bases and 0 bases, with 25 bases remaining between them. The germline V gene has CDR1 KGHSH and CDR2 LQKENI. The CDR3 extends over 19 amino acids. The CDR3 coding sequence is TGTGCCAGCTCCCGGACAGGGCGTACCAGCGGGACTAGCACAGATACGCAGTATTTT. This encodes CASSRTGRTSGTSTDTQYF.

The CDR3 DNA reads as TGTGCCAGCAGCTTATTTTGGGGGCATGAGCAGTTCTTC. Amino acids: CASSLFWGHEQFF. V is TRBV7-3 and J is TRBJ2-1, with a tentative D call TRBD1 (6 bases). The CDR3 covers 13 residues. Germline V gene lookup returns CDR1 SGHTA and CDR2 FQGTGA. V was shortened by 2 bases and J by 8 bases, with 10 bases between the two germline ends.

V and J are TRBV28 and TRBJ1-6, with unresolved D. V dropped 7 bases and J dropped 0 bases, with 10 bases sitting between them. The CDR3 contains 15 residues. The germline V gene encodes CDR1 MDHEN and CDR2 SYDVKM. Written as DNA, the CDR3 is TGTGCCAGCAAGGTGGAGAGCTCCTATAATTCACCCCTCCACTTT. This encodes CASKVESSYNSPLHF.

The rearrangement uses TRBV5-1 and TRBJ1-1; D ambiguous. Trimming pared 2 bases from V and 1 base from J, leaving 9 bases between. Germline V CDR1 and CDR2: SGHRS, YFSETQ. The CDR3 sequence is 14 residues long. The CDR3 sequence is CASSFRLENTEAFF. CDR3 sequence (DNA): TGCGCCAGCAGCTTCCGGTTAGAGAACACTGAAGCTTTCTTT.

V and J are TRBV28 and TRBJ2-1; 12 bases map to TRBD2. V lost 7 bases and J lost 5; bases outside the gene matches: 6. Germline-derived CDR1 and CDR2 are MDHEN and SYDVKM. This CDR3 is 15 amino acids long. CDR3 in amino acids: CASTLGTSGHNEQFF. The CDR3 DNA reads as TGTGCCAGCACCCTGGGGACTAGCGGGCACAATGAGCAGTTCTTC.

The chain joins TRBV3-1 (or the pseudogene TRBV3-2) to TRBJ2-5; 7 bases map to TRBD1. J lost 5 bases, V lost 2 bases, and 5 bases had no gene match. This CDR3 spans 14 amino acids. The V gene's germline CDR1 is LGHDT and CDR2 YNNKEL (reference sequence). As DNA, the CDR3 is TGTGCCAGCAGCCAAAACAGGGGTTGGGAGACCCAGTACTTC. It yields the protein CASSQNRGWETQYF.

The V call is TRBV6-5, the J call TRBJ2-3, with TRBD2 identical over 14 bases. Germline CDR1 and CDR2: MNHEY and SVGAGI. V was clipped by 5 bases and J by 4 bases; unmatched bases: 2. CDR3 length equals 15 residues. The CDR3 here is CASSQTSGRADTQYF. As DNA, the CDR3 is TGTGCCAGCAGTCAGACTAGCGGGAGGGCAGATACGCAGTATTTT.

The chain carries TRBV7-9 and TRBJ1-6; possible D gene TRBD1, 5 bases. CDR3 length: 13 residues. The V gene's germline CDR1 is SEHNR and CDR2 FQNEAQ (reference sequence). Deletions cut 5 bases from V and 7 bases from J, with 9 bases between. CDR3 sequence reads: CASSISGNSPLHF. The DNA for the CDR3 is TGTGCCAGCAGCATCTCAGGGAATTCACCCCTCCACTTT. Looking up the rest from reference TRBV7-9 and TRBJ1-6 gives the full variable domain: DTGVSQNPRHKITKRGQNVTFRCDPISEHNRLYWYRQTLGQGPEFLTYFQNEAQLEKSRLLSDRFSAERPKGSFSTLEIQRTEQGDSAMYLCASSISGNSPLHFGNGTRLTVT.